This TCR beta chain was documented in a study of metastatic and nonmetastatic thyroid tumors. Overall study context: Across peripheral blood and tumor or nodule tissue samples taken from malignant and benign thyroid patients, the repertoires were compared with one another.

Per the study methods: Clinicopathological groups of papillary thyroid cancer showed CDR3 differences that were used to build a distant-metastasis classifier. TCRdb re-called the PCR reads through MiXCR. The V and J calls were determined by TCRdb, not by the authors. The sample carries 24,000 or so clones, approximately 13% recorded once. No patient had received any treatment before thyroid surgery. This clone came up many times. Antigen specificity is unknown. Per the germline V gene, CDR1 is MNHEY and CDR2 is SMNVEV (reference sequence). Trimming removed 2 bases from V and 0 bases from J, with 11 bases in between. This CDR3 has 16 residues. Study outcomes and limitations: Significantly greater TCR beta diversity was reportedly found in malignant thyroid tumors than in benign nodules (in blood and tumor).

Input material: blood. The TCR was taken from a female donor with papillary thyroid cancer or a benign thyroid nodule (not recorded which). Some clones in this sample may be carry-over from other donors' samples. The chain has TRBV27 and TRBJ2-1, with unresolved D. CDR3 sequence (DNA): TGTGCCAGCAGTTTAGATTCAAACCCCTCCTACAATGAGCAGTTCTTC. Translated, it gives CASSLDSNPSYNEQFF.